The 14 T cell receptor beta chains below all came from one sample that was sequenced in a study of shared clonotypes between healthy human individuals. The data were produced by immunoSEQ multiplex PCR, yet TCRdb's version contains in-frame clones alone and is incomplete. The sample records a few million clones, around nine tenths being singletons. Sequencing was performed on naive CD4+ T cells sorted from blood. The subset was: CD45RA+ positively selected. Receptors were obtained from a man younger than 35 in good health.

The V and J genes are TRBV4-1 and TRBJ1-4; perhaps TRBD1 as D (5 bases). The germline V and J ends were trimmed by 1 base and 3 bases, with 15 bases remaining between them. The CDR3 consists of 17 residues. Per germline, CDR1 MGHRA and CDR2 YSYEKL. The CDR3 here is CASSQGSVGAPNEKLFF. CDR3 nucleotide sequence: TGCGCCAGCAGCCAAGGAAGTGTAGGGGCCCCTAATGAAAAACTGTTTTTT.

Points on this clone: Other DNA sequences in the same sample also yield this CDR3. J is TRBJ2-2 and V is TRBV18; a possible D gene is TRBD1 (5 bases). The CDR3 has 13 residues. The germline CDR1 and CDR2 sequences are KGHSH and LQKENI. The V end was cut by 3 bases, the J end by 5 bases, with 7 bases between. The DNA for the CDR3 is TGTGCCAGCTCACCTTCAGGGACCGGGGAGCTGTTTTTT. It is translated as CASSPSGTGELFF. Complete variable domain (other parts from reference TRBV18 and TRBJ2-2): NAGVMQNPRHLVRRRGQEARLRCSPMKGHSHVYWYRQLPEEGLKFMVYLQKENIIDESGMPKERFSAEFPKEGPSILRIQQVVRGDSAAYFCASSPSGTGELFFGEGSRLTVL.

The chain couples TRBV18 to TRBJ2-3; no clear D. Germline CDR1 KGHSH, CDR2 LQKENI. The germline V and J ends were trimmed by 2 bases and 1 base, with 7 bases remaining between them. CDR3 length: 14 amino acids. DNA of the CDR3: TGTGCCAGCTCACCAACCCCGGGCACAGATACGCAGTATTTT. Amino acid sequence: CASSPTPGTDTQYF.

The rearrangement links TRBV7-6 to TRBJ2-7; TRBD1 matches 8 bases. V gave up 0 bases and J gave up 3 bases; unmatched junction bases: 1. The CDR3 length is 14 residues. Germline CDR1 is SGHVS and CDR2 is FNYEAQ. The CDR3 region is CASSLATGGYEQYF. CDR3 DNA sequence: TGTGCCAGCAGCTTAGCAACAGGGGGCTACGAGCAGTACTTC.

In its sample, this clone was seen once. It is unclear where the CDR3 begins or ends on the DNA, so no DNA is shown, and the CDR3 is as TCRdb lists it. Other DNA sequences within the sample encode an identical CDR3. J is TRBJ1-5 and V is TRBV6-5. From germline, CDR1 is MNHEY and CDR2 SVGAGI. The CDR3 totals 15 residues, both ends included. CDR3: CASSTSGVANQPQHF.

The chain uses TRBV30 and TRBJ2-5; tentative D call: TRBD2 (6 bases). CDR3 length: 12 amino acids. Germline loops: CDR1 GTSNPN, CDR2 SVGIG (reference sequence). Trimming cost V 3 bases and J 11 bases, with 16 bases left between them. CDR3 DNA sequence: TGTGCCTGGAGGTACCCCCGGGACTCTCAGTACTTC. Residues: CAWRYPRDSQYF.

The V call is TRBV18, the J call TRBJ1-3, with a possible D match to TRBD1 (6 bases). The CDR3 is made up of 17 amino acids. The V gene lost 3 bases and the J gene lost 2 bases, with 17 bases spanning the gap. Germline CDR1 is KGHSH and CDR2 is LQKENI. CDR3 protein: CASSPTVRGMTGNTIYF. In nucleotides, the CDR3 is TGTGCCAGCTCACCGACGGTCAGGGGAATGACTGGAAACACCATATATTTT.

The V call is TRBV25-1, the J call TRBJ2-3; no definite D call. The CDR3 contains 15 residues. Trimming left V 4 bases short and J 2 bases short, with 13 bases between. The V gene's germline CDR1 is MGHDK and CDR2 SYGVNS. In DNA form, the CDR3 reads TGTGCCAGCAGTGGTAGGAGCTTTCTCACAGATACGCAGTATTTT. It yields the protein CASSGRSFLTDTQYF. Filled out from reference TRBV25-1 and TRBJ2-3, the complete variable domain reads EADIYQTPRYLVIGTGKKITLECSQTMGHDKMYWYQQDPGMELHLIHYSYGVNSTEKGDLSSESTVSRIRTEHFPLTLESARPSHTSQYLCASSGRSFLTDTQYFGPGTRLTVL.

The CDR3 region is CASSPRTGSYNEQFF. The CDR3 coding sequence is TGTGCCAGCAGCCCCAGGACAGGGAGCTACAATGAGCAGTTCTTC. The V call is TRBV5-4, the J call TRBJ2-1, with 8 bases that match TRBD1. CDR1 is SGHNT and CDR2 is YYREEE in the germline V gene (reference sequence). The CDR3 is 15 residues long. V lost 4 bases to trimming and J lost 3 bases; unmatched junction nucleotides: 6.

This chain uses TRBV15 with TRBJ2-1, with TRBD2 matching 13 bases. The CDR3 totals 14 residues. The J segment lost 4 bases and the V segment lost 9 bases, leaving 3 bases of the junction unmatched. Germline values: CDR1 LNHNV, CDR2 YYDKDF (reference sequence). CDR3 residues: CATKGLAGYNEQFF. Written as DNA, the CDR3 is TGTGCCACTAAGGGACTAGCGGGATACAATGAGCAGTTCTTC. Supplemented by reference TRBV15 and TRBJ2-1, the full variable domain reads DAMVIQNPRYQVTQFGKPVTLSCSQTLNHNVMYWYQQKSSQAPKLLFHYYDKDFNNEADTPDNFQSRRPNTSFCFLDIRSPGLGDTAMYLCATKGLAGYNEQFFGPGTRLTVL.

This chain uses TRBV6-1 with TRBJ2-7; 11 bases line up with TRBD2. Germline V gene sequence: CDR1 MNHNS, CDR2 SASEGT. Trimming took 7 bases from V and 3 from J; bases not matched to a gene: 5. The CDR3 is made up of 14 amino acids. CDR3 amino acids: CASTPLAGVYEQYF. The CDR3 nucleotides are TGTGCCAGCACCCCACTAGCGGGAGTCTACGAGCAGTACTTC.

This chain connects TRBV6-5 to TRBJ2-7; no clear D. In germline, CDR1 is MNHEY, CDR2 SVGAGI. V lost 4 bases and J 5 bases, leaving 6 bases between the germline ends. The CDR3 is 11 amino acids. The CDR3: CASSSVHEQYF. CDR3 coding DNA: TGTGCCAGCAGTTCAGTCCACGAGCAGTACTTC.

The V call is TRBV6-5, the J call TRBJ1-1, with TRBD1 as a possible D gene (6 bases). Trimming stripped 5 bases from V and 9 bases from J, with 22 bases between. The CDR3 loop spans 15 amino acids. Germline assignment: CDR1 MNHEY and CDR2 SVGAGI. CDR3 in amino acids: CASSRQDLGTLKAFF. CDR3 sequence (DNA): TGTGCCAGCAGTCGACAGGACTTAGGGACTCTGAAAGCTTTCTTT.

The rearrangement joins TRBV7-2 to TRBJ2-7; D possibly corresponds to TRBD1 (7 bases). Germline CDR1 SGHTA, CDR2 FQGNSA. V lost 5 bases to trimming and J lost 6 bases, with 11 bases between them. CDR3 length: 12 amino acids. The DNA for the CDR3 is TGTGCCAGCAGCCGACAGGGACTCGAGCAGTACTTC. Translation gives CASSRQGLEQYF.